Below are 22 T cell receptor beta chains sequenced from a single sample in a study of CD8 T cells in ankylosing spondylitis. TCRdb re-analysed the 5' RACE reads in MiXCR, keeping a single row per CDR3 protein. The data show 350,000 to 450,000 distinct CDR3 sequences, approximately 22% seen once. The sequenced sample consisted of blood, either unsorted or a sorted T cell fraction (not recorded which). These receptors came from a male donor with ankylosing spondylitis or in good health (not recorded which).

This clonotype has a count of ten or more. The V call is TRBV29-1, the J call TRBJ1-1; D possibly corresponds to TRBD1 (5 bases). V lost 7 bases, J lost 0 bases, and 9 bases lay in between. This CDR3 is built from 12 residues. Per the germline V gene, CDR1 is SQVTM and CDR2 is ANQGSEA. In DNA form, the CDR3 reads TGCAGCGGCTCAGGGATGAACACTGAAGCTTTCTTT. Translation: CSGSGMNTEAFF.

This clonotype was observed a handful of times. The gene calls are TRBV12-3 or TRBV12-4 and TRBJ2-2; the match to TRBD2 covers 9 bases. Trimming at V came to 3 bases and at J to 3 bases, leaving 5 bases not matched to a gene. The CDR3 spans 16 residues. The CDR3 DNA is TGTGCCAGCAGTTTCGAGCGGGGGGCCTACACCGGGGAGCTGTTTTTT. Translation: CASSFERGAYTGELFF.

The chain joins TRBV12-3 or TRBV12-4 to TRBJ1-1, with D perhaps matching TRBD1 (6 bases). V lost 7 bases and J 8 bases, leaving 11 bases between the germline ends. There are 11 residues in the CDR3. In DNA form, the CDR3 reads TGTGCCAGCACCGCGGGACAAGAAGCTTTCTTT. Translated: CASTAGQEAFF.

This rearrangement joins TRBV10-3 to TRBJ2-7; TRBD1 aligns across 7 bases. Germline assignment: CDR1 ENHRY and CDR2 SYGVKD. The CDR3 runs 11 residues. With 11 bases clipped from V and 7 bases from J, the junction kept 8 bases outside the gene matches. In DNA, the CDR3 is TGTGCCGTCCAGGGGGACATAGAGCAGTACTTC. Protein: CAVQGDIEQYF.

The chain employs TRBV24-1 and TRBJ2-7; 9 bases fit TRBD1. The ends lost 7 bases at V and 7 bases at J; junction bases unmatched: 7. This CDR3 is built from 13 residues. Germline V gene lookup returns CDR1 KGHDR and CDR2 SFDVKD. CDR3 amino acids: CATSQQGAGEQYF. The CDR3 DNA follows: TGTGCCACCAGCCAACAGGGGGCGGGGGAGCAGTACTTC.

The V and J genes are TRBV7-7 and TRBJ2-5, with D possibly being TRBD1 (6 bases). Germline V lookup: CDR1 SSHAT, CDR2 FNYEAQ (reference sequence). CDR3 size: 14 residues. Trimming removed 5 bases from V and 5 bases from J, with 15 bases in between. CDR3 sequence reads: CASSLEVQGETQYF. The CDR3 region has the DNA TGTGCCAGCAGCCTAGAGGTCCAGGGGGAGACCCAGTACTTC.

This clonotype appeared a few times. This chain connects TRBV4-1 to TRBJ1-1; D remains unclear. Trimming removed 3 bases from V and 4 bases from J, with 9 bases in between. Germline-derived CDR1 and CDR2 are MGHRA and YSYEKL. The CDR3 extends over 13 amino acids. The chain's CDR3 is CASSHSKSTEAFF. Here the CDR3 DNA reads TGCGCCAGCAGCCACAGTAAGAGCACTGAAGCTTTCTTT.

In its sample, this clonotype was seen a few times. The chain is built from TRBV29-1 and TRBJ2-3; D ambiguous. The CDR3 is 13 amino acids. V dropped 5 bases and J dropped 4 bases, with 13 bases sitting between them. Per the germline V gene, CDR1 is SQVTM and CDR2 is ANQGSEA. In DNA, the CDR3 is TGCAGCGTTTGTAGGGAATGGTCAGATACGCAGTATTTT. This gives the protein CSVCREWSDTQYF.

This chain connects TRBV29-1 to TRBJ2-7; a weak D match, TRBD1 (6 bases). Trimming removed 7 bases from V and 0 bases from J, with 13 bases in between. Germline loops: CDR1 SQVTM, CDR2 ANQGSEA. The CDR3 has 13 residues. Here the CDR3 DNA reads TGCAGCGCCTTAGACAGGAACTCCTACGAGCAGTACTTC. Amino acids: CSALDRNSYEQYF.

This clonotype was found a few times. CDR3 region: CASSQVTGDEQYF. The CDR3 nucleotides are TGCGCCAGCAGCCAAGTTACCGGAGACGAGCAGTACTTC. The chain couples TRBV4-1 to TRBJ2-7, with D unclear. The CDR3 covers 13 residues. V lost 1 base and J lost 5, with 9 bases in between. Germline V lookup: CDR1 MGHRA, CDR2 YSYEKL.

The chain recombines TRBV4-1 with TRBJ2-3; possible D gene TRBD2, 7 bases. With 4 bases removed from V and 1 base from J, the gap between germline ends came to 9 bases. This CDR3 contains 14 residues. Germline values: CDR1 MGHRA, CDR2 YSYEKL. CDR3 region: CASSREGGTDTQYF. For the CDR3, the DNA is TGCGCCAGCAGCCGGGAGGGGGGCACAGATACGCAGTATTTT.

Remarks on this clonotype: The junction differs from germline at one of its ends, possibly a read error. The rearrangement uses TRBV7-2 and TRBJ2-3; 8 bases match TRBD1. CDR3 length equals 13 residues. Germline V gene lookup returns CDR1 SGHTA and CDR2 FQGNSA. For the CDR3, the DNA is TGCCCTATGTCCAGGGGGCGTTCAGATACGCAGTATTTT. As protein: CPMSRGRSDTQYF.

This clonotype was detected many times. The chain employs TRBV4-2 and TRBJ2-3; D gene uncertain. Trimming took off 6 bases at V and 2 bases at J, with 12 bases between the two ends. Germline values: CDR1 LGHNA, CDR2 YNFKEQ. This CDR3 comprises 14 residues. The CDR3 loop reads CASRTNEITDTQYF. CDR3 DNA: TGTGCCAGCAGGACGAACGAGATCACAGATACGCAGTATTTT.

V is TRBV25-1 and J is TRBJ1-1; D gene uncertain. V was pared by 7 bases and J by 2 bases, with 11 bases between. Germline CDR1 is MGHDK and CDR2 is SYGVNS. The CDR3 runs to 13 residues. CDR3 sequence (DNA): TGTGCCAGCATTGGTTTTTACAACACTGAAGCTTTCTTT. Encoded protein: CASIGFYNTEAFF.

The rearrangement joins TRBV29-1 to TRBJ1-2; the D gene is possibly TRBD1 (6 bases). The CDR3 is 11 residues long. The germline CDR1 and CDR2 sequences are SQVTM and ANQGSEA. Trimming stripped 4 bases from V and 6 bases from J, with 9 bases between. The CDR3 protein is CSVVGGNGYTF. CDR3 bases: TGCAGCGTTGTGGGGGGCAATGGCTACACCTTC.

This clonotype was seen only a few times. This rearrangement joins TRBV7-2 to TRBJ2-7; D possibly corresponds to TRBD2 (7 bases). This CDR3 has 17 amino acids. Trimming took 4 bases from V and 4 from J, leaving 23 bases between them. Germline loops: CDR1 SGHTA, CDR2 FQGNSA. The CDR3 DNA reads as TGTGCCAGCAGCTCCTCCCCCGGGGGGCCACGTATATACGAGCAGTACTTC. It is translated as CASSSSPGGPRIYEQYF. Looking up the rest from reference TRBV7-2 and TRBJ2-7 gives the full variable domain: GAGVSQSPSNKVTEKGKDVELRCDPISGHTALYWYRQSLGQGLEFLIYFQGNSAPDKSGLPSDRFSAERTGGSVSTLTIQRTQQEDSAVYLCASSSSPGGPRIYEQYFGPGTRLTVT.

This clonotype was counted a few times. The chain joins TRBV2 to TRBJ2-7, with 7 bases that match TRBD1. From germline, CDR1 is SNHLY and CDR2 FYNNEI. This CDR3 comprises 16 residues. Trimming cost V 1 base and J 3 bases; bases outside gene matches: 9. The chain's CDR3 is CASSEGPPAGGYEQYF. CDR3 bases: TGTGCCAGCAGTGAAGGGCCCCCCGCAGGGGGCTACGAGCAGTACTTC.

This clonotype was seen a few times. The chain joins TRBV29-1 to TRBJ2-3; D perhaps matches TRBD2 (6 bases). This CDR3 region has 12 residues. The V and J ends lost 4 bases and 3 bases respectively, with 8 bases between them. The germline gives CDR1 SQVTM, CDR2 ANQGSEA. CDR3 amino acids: CSVVGLTDTQYF. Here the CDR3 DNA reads TGCAGCGTTGTGGGACTGACAGATACGCAGTATTTT.

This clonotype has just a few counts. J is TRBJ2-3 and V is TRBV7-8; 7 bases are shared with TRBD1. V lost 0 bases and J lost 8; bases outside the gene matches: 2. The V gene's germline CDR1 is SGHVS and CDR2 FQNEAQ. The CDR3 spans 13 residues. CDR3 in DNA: TGTGCCAGCAGCTTAGCCACAGGGGTTACGCAGTATTTT. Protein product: CASSLATGVTQYF.

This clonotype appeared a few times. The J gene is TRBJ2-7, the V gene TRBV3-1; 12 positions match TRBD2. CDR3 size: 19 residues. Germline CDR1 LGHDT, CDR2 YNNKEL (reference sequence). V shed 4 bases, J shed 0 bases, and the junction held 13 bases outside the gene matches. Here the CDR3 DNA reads TGTGCCAGCAGCCCCAGCGGACTAGCGGGGAGCTCCCTCTCCTACGAGCAGTACTTC. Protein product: CASSPSGLAGSSLSYEQYF.

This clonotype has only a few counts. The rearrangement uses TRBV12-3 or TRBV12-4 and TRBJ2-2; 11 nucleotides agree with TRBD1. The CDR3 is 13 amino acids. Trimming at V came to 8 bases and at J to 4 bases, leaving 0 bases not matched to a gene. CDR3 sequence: CASGTGGTGELFF. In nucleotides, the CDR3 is TGTGCCAGCGGGACAGGGGGCACCGGGGAGCTGTTTTTT.

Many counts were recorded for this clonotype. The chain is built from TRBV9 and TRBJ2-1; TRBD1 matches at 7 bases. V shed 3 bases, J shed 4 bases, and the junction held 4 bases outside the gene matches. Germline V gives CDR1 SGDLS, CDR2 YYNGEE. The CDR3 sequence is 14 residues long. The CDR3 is CASSGRQGYNEQFF. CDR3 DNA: TGTGCCAGCAGCGGCCGACAGGGTTACAATGAGCAGTTCTTC. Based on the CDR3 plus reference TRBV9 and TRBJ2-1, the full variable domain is DSGVTQTPKHLITATGQRVTLRCSPRSGDLSVYWYQQSLDQGLQFLIQYYNGEERAKGNILERFSAQQFPDLHSELNLSSLELGDSALYFCASSGRQGYNEQFFGPGTRLTVL.